A single T cell receptor (beta chain) is shown here with its context. This specimen belongs to a study of blood T cell repertoires in COVID-19. Across the study: From T cells, B-cell-depleted T cells, or PBMCs came the material, which was cDNA or gDNA.

The CDR3 is 15 amino acids. The germline V gene encodes CDR1 SGDLS and CDR2 YYNGEE. V lost 0 bases, J lost 8 bases, and 16 bases lay in between. Some clones are missing from TCRdb's copy, which holds only in-frame ones; the method was immunoSEQ multiplex PCR. The table lists 330,000 or so clones, about 91% of them singletons. Sequenced input: peripheral blood. The V and J genes are TRBV9 and TRBJ2-3, with D perhaps matching TRBD2 (6 bases). This receptor was identified in a man aged 30 to 39 with COVID-19, enrolled during active disease. The CDR3 spells CASSVVPQLASTQYF. The CDR3 DNA follows: TGTGCCAGCAGCGTAGTTCCCCAACTAGCCAGTACGCAGTATTTT.